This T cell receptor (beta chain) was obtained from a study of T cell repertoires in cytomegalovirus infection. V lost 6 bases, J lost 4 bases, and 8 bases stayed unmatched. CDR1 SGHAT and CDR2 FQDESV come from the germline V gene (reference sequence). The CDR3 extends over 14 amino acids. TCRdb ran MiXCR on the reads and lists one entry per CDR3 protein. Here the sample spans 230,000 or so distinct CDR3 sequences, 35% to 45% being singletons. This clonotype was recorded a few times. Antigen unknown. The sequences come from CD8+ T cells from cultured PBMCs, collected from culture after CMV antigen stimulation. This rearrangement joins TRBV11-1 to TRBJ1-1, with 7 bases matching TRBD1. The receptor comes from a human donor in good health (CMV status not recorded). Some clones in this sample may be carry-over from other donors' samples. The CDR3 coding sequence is TGTGCCAGCAGACCCCGACAGGGTGGCACTGAAGCTTTCTTT. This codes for CASRPRQGGTEAFF.